The next 8 T cell receptor beta chains were all read from a single sample in a study of blood T cell repertoires in COVID-19. Assay: immunoSEQ multiplex PCR; the TCRdb copy retains only in-frame clones and omits some. Of some 380,000 clones listed, approximately 86% are singletons. The sample taken for sequencing was PBMCs or T cells enriched from blood (not recorded which). The receptors originated from a middle-aged woman with acute COVID-19.

This sequence joins TRBV27 and TRBJ2-3; D unclear. V was shortened by 4 bases and J by 2 bases, with 7 bases between the two germline ends. The CDR3 consists of 13 residues. CDR1 and CDR2 (germline): MNHEY, SMNVEV (reference sequence). The CDR3 sequence is CASSYSNTDTQYF. The CDR3 DNA sequence: TGTGCCAGCAGTTACTCGAACACAGATACGCAGTATTTT.

The DNA for the CDR3 is TGTGCCAGCAGCCCGCGAGAGGGACAGGGGAATGAGCAGTTCTTC. It yields the protein CASSPREGQGNEQFF. This chain connects TRBV3-1 (or the pseudogene TRBV3-2) to TRBJ2-1; 10 bases line up with TRBD1. Germline V gene lookup returns CDR1 LGHDT and CDR2 YNNKEL (reference sequence). V lost 4 bases to trimming and J lost 7 bases; unmatched junction nucleotides: 7. This CDR3 has 15 residues.

This chain connects TRBV30 to TRBJ2-7; D is possibly TRBD2 (6 bases). The CDR3 loop spans 15 amino acids. The germline V and J ends were trimmed by 0 bases and 2 bases, with 14 bases remaining between them. CDR1 and CDR2 from the germline V gene are GTSNPN and SVGIG (reference sequence). The CDR3 reads CAWSVQGGRPYEQYF. CDR3 coding DNA: TGTGCCTGGAGTGTACAAGGTGGGAGGCCCTACGAGCAGTACTTC.

The chain carries TRBV5-1 and TRBJ1-6; 7 positions match TRBD1. CDR3 length: 15 residues. Germline-derived CDR1 and CDR2 are SGHRS and YFSETQ. J was trimmed by 9 bases and V by 4 bases; bases with no gene match: 10. CDR3 nucleotide sequence: TGCGCCAGCAGCCCAGGTCGGACAGGATCTTCACCCCTCCACTTT. It encodes CASSPGRTGSSPLHF.

This chain uses TRBV5-4 with TRBJ2-3; 8 bases match TRBD1. CDR1 is SGHNT, CDR2 YYREEE, per germline (reference sequence). The V and J ends lost 7 bases and 6 bases, in that order; junction bases with no gene match: 10. The CDR3 contains 14 residues. Here the CDR3 reads CASQGQGARDTQYF. The CDR3 DNA follows: TGTGCCAGCCAGGGTCAGGGGGCCAGGGATACGCAGTATTTT.

This chain links TRBV7-9 with TRBJ2-7; the D gene is possibly TRBD1 (5 bases). CDR3 length: 14 residues. CDR1 is SEHNR, CDR2 FQNEAQ, per germline (reference sequence). The V and J ends lost 6 bases and 5 bases respectively, with 17 bases between them. The CDR3 region is CASSSMQGTHEQYF. For the CDR3, the DNA is TGTGCCAGCAGTTCCATGCAGGGTACCCACGAGCAGTACTTC. The variable domain in full, with the rest retrieved from reference TRBV7-9 and TRBJ2-7, is DTGVSQNPRHKITKRGQNVTFRCDPISEHNRLYWYRQTLGQGPEFLTYFQNEAQLEKSRLLSDRFSAERPKGSFSTLEIQRTEQGDSAMYLCASSSMQGTHEQYFGPGTRLTVT.

This chain joins TRBV27 and TRBJ1-6; maybe TRBD1 (6 bases). The ends were cut back, 7 bases at V and 10 bases at J, with 26 bases in the middle. This CDR3 has 17 amino acids. Germline CDR1 reads MNHEY; CDR2 reads SMNVEV (reference sequence). CDR3 protein: CASTGLGARDRQSPLHF. CDR3 sequence (DNA): TGTGCCAGCACTGGCCTTGGCGCGAGAGACAGGCAGTCACCCCTCCACTTT.

The chain couples TRBV3-1 (or the pseudogene TRBV3-2) to TRBJ2-5; perhaps TRBD2 as D (6 bases). Germline CDR1 is LGHDT and CDR2 is YNNKEL (reference sequence). V was pared by 2 bases and J by 1 base, with 11 bases between. CDR3 length: 15 amino acids. The CDR3, as DNA: TGTGCCAGCAGCCAATCCCTAGCGATCCAAGAGACCCAGTACTTC. This encodes CASSQSLAIQETQYF.